This entry lists 32 T cell receptor beta chains sequenced from one sample in a study of cytomegalovirus exposure and HLA in healthy donors. Primers included in the PCR were 60 Vbeta and 13 Jbeta primers. TCRdb's copy holds only in-frame clones and misses some; the assay was immunoSEQ multiplex PCR. The sample lists 110,000 or so clones; 6.5% to 9.5% were seen once. The sample was PBMCs. These receptors came from a woman aged 40-49 years in good health and CMV-seropositive.

The J gene is TRBJ2-7, the V gene TRBV30; D possibly corresponds to TRBD2 (7 bases). CDR3 size: 12 residues. Germline CDR1 and CDR2: GTSNPN and SVGIG (reference sequence). Trimming took 8 bases from V and 12 from J, leaving 23 bases between them. CDR3 in DNA: TGTGCCAGGAACTGGGGGGGCGAACGGCTGTACTTC. As protein: CARNWGGERLYF.

The chain is built from TRBV7-6 and TRBJ2-1; D unclear. From germline, CDR1 is SGHVS and CDR2 FNYEAQ. V dropped 0 bases and J dropped 5 bases, with 11 bases sitting between them. The CDR3 sequence is 15 residues long. CDR3 residues: CASSLAPSENNEQFF. CDR3 in DNA: TGTGCCAGCAGCTTAGCCCCCTCTGAGAACAATGAGCAGTTCTTC.

This chain joins TRBV5-1 and TRBJ1-2; perhaps TRBD1 as D (5 bases). The germline V gene has CDR1 SGHRS and CDR2 YFSETQ. Trimming took off 3 bases at V and 8 bases at J, with 20 bases between the two ends. The CDR3 is made up of 15 amino acids. The CDR3 DNA is TGCGCCAGCAGCTCGGAGGTGGCGGGGACCGGGGGCTACACCTTC. Translating it yields CASSSEVAGTGGYTF.

The chain has TRBV2 and TRBJ1-5; 12 positions agree with TRBD1. The CDR3 runs to 18 residues. CDR1 and CDR2 (germline): SNHLY, FYNNEI. V lost 5 bases to trimming and J lost 1 base; unmatched junction nucleotides: 9. As DNA, the CDR3 is TGTGCCAGCAGTCCTCGGTGGGACAGGGGGCGAAGCAATCAGCCCCAGCATTTT. This codes for CASSPRWDRGRSNQPQHF.

This clone was seen more than once but under ten times. The chain is built from TRBV4-1 and TRBJ1-1; 7 positions match TRBD1. The germline V gene encodes CDR1 MGHRA and CDR2 YSYEKL. This CDR3 region has 16 residues. The J segment lost 1 base and the V segment lost 4 bases, leaving 9 bases of the junction unmatched. Here the CDR3 reads CASSLDRVVANTEAFF. The CDR3 DNA is TGCGCCAGCAGCCTAGACAGGGTGGTCGCGAACACTGAAGCTTTCTTT.

This chain links TRBV27 with TRBJ2-5; no reliable D call. The CDR3 extends over 14 amino acids. Trimming removed 4 bases at V and 0 bases at J, with 9 bases between. CDR1 is MNHEY and CDR2 is SMNVEV in the germline V gene (reference sequence). The CDR3 bases are TGTGCCAGCAGTTCTCGACTGCACCAAGAGACCCAGTACTTC. Its translation: CASSSRLHQETQYF.

In its sample, this clone was seen a few times. The chain joins TRBV6-5 to TRBJ2-1, with 9 bases that match TRBD1. This CDR3 has 14 residues. CDR1 is MNHEY, CDR2 SVGAGI, per germline. Unmatched junction bases numbered 8, after V lost 5 bases and J lost 9 bases. CDR3 sequence reads: CASSAGQGHTEQFF. DNA of the CDR3: TGTGCCAGCAGTGCCGGACAGGGGCATACTGAGCAGTTCTTC.

The gene calls are TRBV28 and TRBJ2-5; 7 nucleotides align to TRBD1. V lost 5 bases and J lost 1; bases outside the gene matches: 4. Germline V gives CDR1 MDHEN, CDR2 SYDVKM. This CDR3 is built from 14 residues. CDR3 in amino acids: CASSTGQAQETQYF. The CDR3 DNA follows: TGTGCCAGCAGTACCGGACAGGCCCAAGAGACCCAGTACTTC. The entire variable domain, with the rest obtained from reference TRBV28 and TRBJ2-5, is as follows: DVKVTQSSRYLVKRTGEKVFLECVQDMDHENMFWYRQDPGLGLRLIYFSYDVKMKEKGDIPEGYSVSREKKERFSLILESASTNQTSMYLCASSTGQAQETQYFGPGTRLLVL.

This clone has only a few counts. This chain connects TRBV29-1 to TRBJ1-1, with 7 bases aligning to TRBD1. In germline, CDR1 is SQVTM, CDR2 ANQGSEA. The junction had 7 bases not matched to a gene; V was cut back by 4 bases and J by 8 bases. This CDR3 has 12 residues. CDR3 loop: CSVADRATEAFF. DNA of the CDR3: TGCAGCGTTGCCGACAGGGCAACCGAAGCTTTCTTT. The variable domain in full, with the rest retrieved from reference TRBV29-1 and TRBJ1-1, is SAVISQKPSRDICQRGTSLTIQCQVDSQVTMMFWYRQQPGQSLTLIATANQGSEATYESGFVIDKFPISRPNLTFSTLTVSNMSPEDSSIYLCSVADRATEAFFGQGTRLTVV.

The chain recombines TRBV7-9 with TRBJ1-1; the D gene is possibly TRBD1 (5 bases). Trimming shortened V by 2 bases and J by 4 bases, and 14 bases separated the two germline ends. Germline CDR1 reads SEHNR; CDR2 reads FQNEAQ (reference sequence). CDR3 size: 15 residues. The CDR3 reads CASSLSHQGGTEAFF. The CDR3 DNA is TGTGCCAGCAGCTTATCACACCAGGGAGGCACTGAAGCTTTCTTT.

The chain employs TRBV5-1 and TRBJ1-2; 10 bases align to TRBD1. Per the germline V gene, CDR1 is SGHRS and CDR2 is YFSETQ. V was clipped by 4 bases and J by 2 bases; unmatched bases: 14. The CDR3 consists of 18 residues. CDR3 loop: CASSPLYRDRGENYGYTF. The CDR3 DNA follows: TGCGCCAGCAGCCCCCTTTACCGGGACAGGGGTGAAAACTATGGCTACACCTTC.

This clone was counted between two and nine times. This chain joins TRBV6-1 and TRBJ2-1; 7 positions match TRBD1. V lost 5 bases and J lost 7; bases outside the gene matches: 11. The germline V gene has CDR1 MNHNS and CDR2 SASEGT. CDR3 size: 15 residues. The CDR3 protein is CASSIPGQQMNEQFF. DNA for the CDR3: TGTGCCAGCAGTATACCGGGACAGCAAATGAATGAGCAGTTCTTC.

The chain links TRBV7-9 to TRBJ1-2; 8 bases line up with TRBD1. Germline V lookup: CDR1 SEHNR, CDR2 FQNEAQ (reference sequence). Trimming at V came to 7 bases and at J to 5 bases, leaving 9 bases not matched to a gene. This CDR3 comprises 14 residues. The CDR3 spells CASTGTGGDYGYTF. CDR3 DNA: TGTGCCAGCACCGGAACAGGGGGAGATTATGGCTACACCTTC.

The chain uses TRBV5-1 and TRBJ1-6; the D gene is possibly TRBD1 (6 bases). CDR3 length equals 15 residues. Germline V gene sequence: CDR1 SGHRS, CDR2 YFSETQ. Trimming pared 2 bases from V and 5 bases from J, leaving 11 bases between. The CDR3 DNA reads TGCGCCAGCAGCTTCGGACAGACTAATAATTCACCCCTCCACTTT. Protein product: CASSFGQTNNSPLHF.

In this sample, this clone turned up a few times. This sequence joins TRBV27 and TRBJ1-2; 7 nucleotides agree with TRBD1. Germline V CDR1 and CDR2: MNHEY, SMNVEV (reference sequence). This CDR3 has 16 residues. The V segment lost 7 bases and the J segment 0 bases; nucleotides outside the gene matches: 11. CDR3: CASKPAGQLANYGYTF. The CDR3 DNA is TGTGCCAGCAAACCTGCGGGACAGTTAGCTAACTATGGCTACACCTTC.

In its sample, this clone was seen a few times. The genes are TRBV18 and TRBJ1-1; 8 bases are a match to TRBD1. The CDR3 is made up of 15 amino acids. The ends lost 5 bases at V and 0 bases at J; junction bases unmatched: 5. Per germline, CDR1 KGHSH and CDR2 LQKENI. DNA for the CDR3: TGTGCCAGCTCAGCAACAGGGGGGATGAACACTGAAGCTTTCTTT. This translates into CASSATGGMNTEAFF.

V and J are TRBV4-1 and TRBJ2-3, with D possibly TRBD2 on 7 matching bases. The CDR3 covers 16 residues. Germline CDR1 is MGHRA and CDR2 is YSYEKL. V lost 0 bases to trimming and J lost 0 bases, with 10 bases between them. The CDR3 coding sequence is TGCGCCAGCAGCCAAGAGCGGGGGCGAAGCACAGATACGCAGTATTTT. This codes for CASSQERGRSTDTQYF.

This clone was detected a few times. This chain links TRBV30 with TRBJ1-2; D gene uncertain. The CDR3 is made up of 11 amino acids. CDR1 and CDR2 (germline): GTSNPN, SVGIG (reference sequence). The ends were cut back, 8 bases at V and 4 bases at J, with 11 bases in the middle. The CDR3 loop reads CARGEGYGYTF. DNA for the CDR3: TGTGCCCGGGGAGAGGGCTATGGCTACACCTTC.

This clone was found a few times. The genes are TRBV30 and TRBJ2-7; D is possibly TRBD1 (5 bases). The CDR3 length is 14 residues. CDR1 is GTSNPN, CDR2 SVGIG, per germline (reference sequence). The germline V and J ends were trimmed by 0 bases and 0 bases, with 9 bases remaining between them. CDR3 DNA sequence: TGTGCCTGGAGTGTAGGGGAATTCTCCTACGAGCAGTACTTC. Protein product: CAWSVGEFSYEQYF.

This clone was seen only a few times. This rearrangement joins TRBV10-1 to TRBJ2-7; no definite D call. V dropped 4 bases and J dropped 2 bases, with 12 bases sitting between them. The germline V gene has CDR1 WNHNN and CDR2 SYGVQD (reference sequence). The CDR3 has 14 amino acids. This CDR3 reads CASSGGLVAYEQYF. The CDR3 DNA follows: TGCGCCAGCAGTGGAGGTCTAGTGGCCTACGAGCAGTACTTC.

This clone has only a few counts. J is TRBJ1-2 and V is TRBV28; 9 bases are shared with TRBD1. V trimming: 3 bases; J trimming: 1 base; junction bases outside the gene matches: 9. This CDR3 has 17 residues. Germline loops: CDR1 MDHEN, CDR2 SYDVKM. The CDR3 reads CASSLTDRGGINYGYTF. DNA of the CDR3: TGTGCCAGCAGTTTGACCGACAGGGGGGGAATTAACTATGGCTACACCTTC.

Only a few counts were recorded for this clone. J is TRBJ2-7 and V is TRBV7-2; D ambiguous. The CDR3 is 13 amino acids. The germline V gene has CDR1 SGHTA and CDR2 FQGNSA. Trimming removed 4 bases at V and 3 bases at J, with 10 bases between. The CDR3 sequence: CASSSNLSYEQYF. The CDR3 region has the DNA TGTGCCAGCAGCTCCAACCTCAGCTACGAGCAGTACTTC.

CDR3 coding DNA: TGTGCCAGCAGACCGGGACAGCCAACCTACGAGCAGTACTTC. It encodes CASRPGQPTYEQYF. The rearrangement uses TRBV27 and TRBJ2-7; 7 bases fit TRBD1. CDR3 length: 14 residues. V lost 6 bases and J lost 2; bases outside the gene matches: 7. Germline assignment: CDR1 MNHEY and CDR2 SMNVEV (reference sequence).

This chain connects TRBV4-2 to TRBJ2-3; 10 nucleotides line up with TRBD2. CDR1 and CDR2 from the germline V gene are LGHNA and YNFKEQ. V was pared by 0 bases and J by 1 base, with 1 base of the junction left unmatched. The CDR3 has 16 residues. In DNA, the CDR3 is TGTGCCAGCAGCCAAGAGGGGACTAGCGGCACAGATACGCAGTATTTT. It yields the protein CASSQEGTSGTDTQYF.

The chain links TRBV5-5 to TRBJ1-5; 7 bases line up with TRBD1. Unmatched junction bases numbered 17, after V lost 5 bases and J lost 6 bases. The CDR3 is 17 residues long. Germline V gene data show CDR1 as SGHKS and CDR2 as YYEKEE (reference sequence). The DNA for the CDR3 is TGTGCCAGCAGTCCATTTGTTCGGGACAGAGGGAGTCAGCCCCAGCATTTT. It translates to CASSPFVRDRGSQPQHF.

This clone has just a few counts. This chain connects TRBV6-1 to TRBJ1-1; no reliable D call. Germline assignment: CDR1 MNHNS and CDR2 SASEGT. Trimming shortened V by 6 bases and J by 10 bases, and 12 bases separated the two germline ends. This CDR3 comprises 11 residues. Written as DNA, the CDR3 is TGTGCCAGCAGGGAGACCACCCGAGCTTTCTTT. It codes for CASRETTRAFF.

V is TRBV30 and J is TRBJ1-1; 8 nucleotides align to TRBD1. The CDR3 spans 14 residues. The germline gives CDR1 GTSNPN, CDR2 SVGIG (reference sequence). J gave up 4 bases and V 4 bases, and 8 bases lay outside the gene matches. CDR3 nucleotide sequence: TGTGCCTGGACCCGGGACAGGCGCGTCACTGAAGCTTTCTTT. Protein sequence: CAWTRDRRVTEAFF. The entire variable domain, with the rest obtained from reference TRBV30 and TRBJ1-1, is as follows: SQTIHQWPATLVQPVGSPLSLECTVEGTSNPNLYWYRQAAGRGLQLLFYSVGIGQISSEVPQNLSASRPQDRQFILSSKKLLLSDSGFYLCAWTRDRRVTEAFFGQGTRLTVV.

The J gene is TRBJ2-1, the V gene TRBV2; D ambiguous. There are 13 residues in the CDR3. V lost 0 bases, J lost 9 bases, and 9 bases lay in between. Germline V gene lookup returns CDR1 SNHLY and CDR2 FYNNEI. The CDR3 is CASSEAGRGEQFF. For the CDR3, the DNA is TGTGCCAGCAGTGAAGCAGGCCGCGGTGAGCAGTTCTTC.

The chain links TRBV7-8 to TRBJ1-4, with TRBD1 identical over 8 bases. Per the germline V gene, CDR1 is SGHVS and CDR2 is FQNEAQ. The CDR3 is 15 residues long. The J segment lost 7 bases and the V segment lost 4 bases, leaving 8 bases of the junction unmatched. The CDR3 sequence: CASSSQGAFLEKLFF. The CDR3 DNA reads as TGTGCCAGCAGCTCGCAGGGGGCATTTCTTGAAAAACTGTTTTTT.

This chain uses TRBV5-1 with TRBJ2-2; TRBD2 matches at 7 bases. After removal of 3 bases from V and 0 bases from J, the junction contained 2 bases not matched to a gene. This CDR3 comprises 15 residues. Per the germline V gene, CDR1 is SGHRS and CDR2 is YFSETQ. The CDR3 nucleotides are TGCGCCAGCAGCTGGGGGGGAACGAACACCGGGGAGCTGTTTTTT. The encoded protein is CASSWGGTNTGELFF. The entire variable domain, with the rest obtained from reference TRBV5-1 and TRBJ2-2, is as follows: KAGVTQTPRYLIKTRGQQVTLSCSPISGHRSVSWYQQTPGQGLQFLFEYFSETQRNKGNFPGRFSGRQFSNSRSEMNVSTLELGDSALYLCASSWGGTNTGELFFGEGSRLTVL.

Ten or more counts support this clone. This sequence joins TRBV5-6 and TRBJ1-2; possible D gene TRBD1, 5 bases. The CDR3 covers 16 residues. The germline V gene encodes CDR1 SGHDT and CDR2 YYEEEE. Trimming removed 0 bases at V and 6 bases at J, with 18 bases between. The CDR3 spells CASSLAAIGGVNGYTF. The CDR3 DNA sequence: TGTGCCAGCAGCTTGGCGGCGATCGGGGGAGTCAATGGCTACACCTTC.

V gene TRBV19 combines with J gene TRBJ1-1, with D perhaps matching TRBD1 (5 bases). The CDR3 consists of 14 residues. Germline V gives CDR1 LNHDA, CDR2 SQIVND (reference sequence). V lost 3 bases to trimming and J lost 6 bases, with 14 bases between them. CDR3 amino acids: CASSMGGGIPEAFF. Here the CDR3 DNA reads TGTGCCAGTAGTATGGGGGGGGGTATCCCTGAAGCTTTCTTT.